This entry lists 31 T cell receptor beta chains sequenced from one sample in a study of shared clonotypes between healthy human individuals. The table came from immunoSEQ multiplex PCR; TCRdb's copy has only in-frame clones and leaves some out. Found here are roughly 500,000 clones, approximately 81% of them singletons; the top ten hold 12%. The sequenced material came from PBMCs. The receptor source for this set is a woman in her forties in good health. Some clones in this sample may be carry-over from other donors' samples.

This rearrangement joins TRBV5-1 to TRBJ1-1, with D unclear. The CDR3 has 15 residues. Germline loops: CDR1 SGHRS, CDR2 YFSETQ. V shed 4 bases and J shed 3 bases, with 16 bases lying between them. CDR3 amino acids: CASSPSVEGYTEAFF. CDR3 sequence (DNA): TGCGCCAGCAGCCCCTCGGTTGAGGGTTACACTGAAGCTTTCTTT.

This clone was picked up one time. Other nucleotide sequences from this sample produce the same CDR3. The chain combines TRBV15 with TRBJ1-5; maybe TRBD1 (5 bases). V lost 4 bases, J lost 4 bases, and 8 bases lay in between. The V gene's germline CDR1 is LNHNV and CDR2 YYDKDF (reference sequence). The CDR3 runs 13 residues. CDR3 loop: CATSIDSNQPQHF. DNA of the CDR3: TGTGCCACCAGCATCGACAGTAATCAGCCCCAGCATTTT.

CDR3 sequence: CASSPWTGSTEAFF. CDR3 nucleotides: TGTGCCAGCAGCCCATGGACAGGGAGCACTGAAGCTTTCTTT. The chain joins TRBV9 to TRBJ1-1, with 8 positions matching TRBD1. CDR1 and CDR2 from the germline V gene are SGDLS and YYNGEE. J was trimmed by 4 bases and V by 4 bases; bases with no gene match: 6. The CDR3 runs 14 residues.

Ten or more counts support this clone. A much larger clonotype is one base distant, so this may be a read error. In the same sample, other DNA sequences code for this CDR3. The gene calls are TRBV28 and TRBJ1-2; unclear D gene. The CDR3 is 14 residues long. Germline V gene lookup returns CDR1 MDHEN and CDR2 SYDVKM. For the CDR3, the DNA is TGTGCCAGCACCTTGACACATCTTAACTATAGCTACACCTTC. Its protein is CASTLTHLNYSYTF.

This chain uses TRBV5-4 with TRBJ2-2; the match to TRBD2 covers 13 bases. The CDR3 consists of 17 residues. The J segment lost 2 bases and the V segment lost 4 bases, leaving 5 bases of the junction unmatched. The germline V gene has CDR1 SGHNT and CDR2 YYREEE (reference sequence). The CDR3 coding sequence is TGTGCCAGCAGCGCGGGACTAGCGGGATCCAACACCGGGGAGCTGTTTTTT. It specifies CASSAGLAGSNTGELFF.

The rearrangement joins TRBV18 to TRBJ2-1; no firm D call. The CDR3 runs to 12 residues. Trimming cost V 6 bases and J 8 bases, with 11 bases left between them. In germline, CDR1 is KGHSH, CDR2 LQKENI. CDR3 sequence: CASSQGADEQFF. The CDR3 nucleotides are TGTGCCAGCTCCCAAGGAGCCGATGAGCAGTTCTTC.

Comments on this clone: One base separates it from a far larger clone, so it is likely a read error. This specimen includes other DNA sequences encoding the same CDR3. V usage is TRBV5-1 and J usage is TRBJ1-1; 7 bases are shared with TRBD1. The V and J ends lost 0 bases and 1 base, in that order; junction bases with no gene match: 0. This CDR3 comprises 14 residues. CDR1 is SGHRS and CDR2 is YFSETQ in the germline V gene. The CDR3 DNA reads TGCGCCAGCAGCTTGGACAGGGGGAACACTGAAGCTTTCTTT. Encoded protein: CASSLDRGNTEAFF.

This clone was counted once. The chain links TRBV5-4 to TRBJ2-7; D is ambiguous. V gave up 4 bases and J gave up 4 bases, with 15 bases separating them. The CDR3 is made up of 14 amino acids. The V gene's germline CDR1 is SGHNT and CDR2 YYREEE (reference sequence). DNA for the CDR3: TGTGCCAGCAGCACTAATTTGGAGATATACGAGCAGTACTTC. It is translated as CASSTNLEIYEQYF.

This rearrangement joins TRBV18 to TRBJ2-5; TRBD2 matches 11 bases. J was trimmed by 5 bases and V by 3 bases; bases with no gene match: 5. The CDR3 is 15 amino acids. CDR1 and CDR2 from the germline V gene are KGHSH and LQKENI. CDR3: CASSPGSGRDETQYF. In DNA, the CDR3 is TGTGCCAGCTCACCGGGTAGCGGGAGGGACGAGACCCAGTACTTC.

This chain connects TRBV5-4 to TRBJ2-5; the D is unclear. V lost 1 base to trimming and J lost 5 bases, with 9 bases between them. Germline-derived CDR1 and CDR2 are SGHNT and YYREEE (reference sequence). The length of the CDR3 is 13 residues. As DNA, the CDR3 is TGTGCCAGCAGCTTGAGGATGGTTGAGACCCAGTACTTC. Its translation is CASSLRMVETQYF. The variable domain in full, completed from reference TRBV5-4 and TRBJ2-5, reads ETGVTQSPTHLIKTRGQQVTLRCSSQSGHNTVSWYQQALGQGPQFIFQYYREEENGRGNFPPRFSGLQFPNYSSELNVNALELDDSALYLCASSLRMVETQYFGPGTRLLVL.

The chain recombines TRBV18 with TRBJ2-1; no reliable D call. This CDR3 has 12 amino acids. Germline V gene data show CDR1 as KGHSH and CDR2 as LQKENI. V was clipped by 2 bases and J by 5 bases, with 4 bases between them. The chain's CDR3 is CASSPRDNEQFF. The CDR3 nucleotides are TGTGCCAGCTCACCAAGAGACAATGAGCAGTTCTTC.

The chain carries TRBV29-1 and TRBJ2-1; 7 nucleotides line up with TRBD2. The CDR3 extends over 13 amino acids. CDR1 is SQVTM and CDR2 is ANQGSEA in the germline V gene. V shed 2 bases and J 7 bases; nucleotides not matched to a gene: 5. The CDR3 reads CSVEWTRGNEQFF. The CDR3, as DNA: TGCAGCGTTGAATGGACTAGAGGTAATGAGCAGTTCTTC.

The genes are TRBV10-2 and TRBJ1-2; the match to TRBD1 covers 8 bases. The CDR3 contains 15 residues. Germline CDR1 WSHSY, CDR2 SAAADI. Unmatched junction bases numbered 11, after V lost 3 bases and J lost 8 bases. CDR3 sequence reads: CASSDQTGGRGGYTF. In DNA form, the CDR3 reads TGCGCCAGCAGTGACCAAACAGGGGGGAGAGGGGGCTACACCTTC.

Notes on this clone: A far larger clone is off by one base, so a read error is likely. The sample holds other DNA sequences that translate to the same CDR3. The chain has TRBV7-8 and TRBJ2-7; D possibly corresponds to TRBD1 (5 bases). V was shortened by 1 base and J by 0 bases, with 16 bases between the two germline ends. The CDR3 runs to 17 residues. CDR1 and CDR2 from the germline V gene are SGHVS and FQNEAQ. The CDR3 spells CASSLVRAPTSSYEQYF. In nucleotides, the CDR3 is TGTGCCAGCAGCTTAGTCAGGGCCCCTACCAGCTCCTACGAGCAGTACTTC.

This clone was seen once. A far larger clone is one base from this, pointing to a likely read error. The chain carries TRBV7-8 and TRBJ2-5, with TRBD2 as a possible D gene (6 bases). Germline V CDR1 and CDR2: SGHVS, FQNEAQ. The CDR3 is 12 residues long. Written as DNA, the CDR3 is TGTGTCAGCAGCCGAGATAGCGGTACCCAGTACTTC. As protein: CVSSRDSGTQYF.

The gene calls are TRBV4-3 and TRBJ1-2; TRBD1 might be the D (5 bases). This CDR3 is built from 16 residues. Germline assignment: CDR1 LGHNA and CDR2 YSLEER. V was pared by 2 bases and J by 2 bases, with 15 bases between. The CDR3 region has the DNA TGCGCCAGCAGCCAATGGTCCGGCGGGGGGAACTATGGCTACACCTTC. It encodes CASSQWSGGGNYGYTF.

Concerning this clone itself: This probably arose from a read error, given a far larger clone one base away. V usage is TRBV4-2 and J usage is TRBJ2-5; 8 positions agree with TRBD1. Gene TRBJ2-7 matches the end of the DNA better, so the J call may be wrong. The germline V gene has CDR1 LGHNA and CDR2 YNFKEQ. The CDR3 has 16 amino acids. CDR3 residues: CTSSQEEATGAYEQYF. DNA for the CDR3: TGTACCAGCAGCCAAGAGGAGGCGACAGGGGCCTACGAGCAGTACTTC.

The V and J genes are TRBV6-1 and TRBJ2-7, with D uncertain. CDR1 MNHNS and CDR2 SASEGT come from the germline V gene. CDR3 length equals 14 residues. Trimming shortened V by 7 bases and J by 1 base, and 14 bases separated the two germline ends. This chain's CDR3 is CASKGPRWSYEQYF. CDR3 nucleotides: TGTGCCAGCAAAGGGCCACGGTGGTCCTACGAGCAGTACTTC.

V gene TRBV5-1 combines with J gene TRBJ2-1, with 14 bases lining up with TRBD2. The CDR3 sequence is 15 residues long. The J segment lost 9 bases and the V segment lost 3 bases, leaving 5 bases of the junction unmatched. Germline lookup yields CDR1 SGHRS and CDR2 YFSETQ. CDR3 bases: TGCGCCAGCAGCTCCGGACTAGCGGGAGGACTTGAGCAGTTCTTC. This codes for CASSSGLAGGLEQFF.

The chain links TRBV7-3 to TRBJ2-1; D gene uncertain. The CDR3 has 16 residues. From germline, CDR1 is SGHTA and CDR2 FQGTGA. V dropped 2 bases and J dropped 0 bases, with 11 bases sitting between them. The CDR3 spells CASSLDGQSSYNEQFF. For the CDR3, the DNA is TGTGCCAGCAGCTTAGACGGGCAAAGCTCCTACAATGAGCAGTTCTTC.

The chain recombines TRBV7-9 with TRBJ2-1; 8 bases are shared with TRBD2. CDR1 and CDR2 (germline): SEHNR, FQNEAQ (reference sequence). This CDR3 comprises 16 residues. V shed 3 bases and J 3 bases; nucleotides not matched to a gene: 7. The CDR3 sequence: CASSLSPGGLYNEQFF. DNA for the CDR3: TGTGCCAGCAGCTTGAGTCCGGGAGGGCTCTACAATGAGCAGTTCTTC.

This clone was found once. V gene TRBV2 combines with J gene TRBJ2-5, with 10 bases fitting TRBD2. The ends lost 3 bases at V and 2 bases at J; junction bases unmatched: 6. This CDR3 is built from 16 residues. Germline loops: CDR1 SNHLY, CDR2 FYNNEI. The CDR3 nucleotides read TGTGCCAGCAGTGATACTAGCGGGATCGCGCAAGAGACCCAGTACTTC. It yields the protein CASSDTSGIAQETQYF.

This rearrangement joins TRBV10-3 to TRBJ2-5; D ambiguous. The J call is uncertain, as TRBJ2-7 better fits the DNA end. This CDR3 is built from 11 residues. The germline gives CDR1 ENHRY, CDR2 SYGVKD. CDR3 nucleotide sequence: TGTGCCATCAGGTCAAACTACGAGCAGTACTTC. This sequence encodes CAIRSNYEQYF.

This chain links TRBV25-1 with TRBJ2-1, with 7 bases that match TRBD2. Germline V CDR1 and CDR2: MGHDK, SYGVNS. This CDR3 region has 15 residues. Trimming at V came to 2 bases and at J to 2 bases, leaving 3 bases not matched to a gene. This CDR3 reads CASSEQTSPYNEQFF. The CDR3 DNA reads TGTGCCAGCAGTGAACAGACTAGCCCCTACAATGAGCAGTTCTTC.

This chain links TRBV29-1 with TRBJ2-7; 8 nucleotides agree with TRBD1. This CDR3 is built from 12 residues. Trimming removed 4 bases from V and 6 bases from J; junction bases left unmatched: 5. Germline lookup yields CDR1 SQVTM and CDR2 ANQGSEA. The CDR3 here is CSVGQGRIEQYF. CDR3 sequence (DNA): TGCAGCGTTGGACAGGGGAGGATCGAGCAGTACTTC.

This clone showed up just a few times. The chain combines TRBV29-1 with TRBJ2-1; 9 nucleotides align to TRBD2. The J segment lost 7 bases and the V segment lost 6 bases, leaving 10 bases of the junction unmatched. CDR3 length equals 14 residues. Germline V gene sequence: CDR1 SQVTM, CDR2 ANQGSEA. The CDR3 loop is CSVAALAGRNEQFF. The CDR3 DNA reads TGCAGCGTGGCCGCGCTAGCGGGAAGGAATGAGCAGTTCTTC.

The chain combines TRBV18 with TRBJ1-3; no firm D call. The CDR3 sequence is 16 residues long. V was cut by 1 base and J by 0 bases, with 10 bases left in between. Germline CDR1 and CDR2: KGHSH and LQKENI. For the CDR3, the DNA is TGTGCCAGCTCACCACAATCCCCAAGCTCTGGAAACACCATATATTTT. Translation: CASSPQSPSSGNTIYF.

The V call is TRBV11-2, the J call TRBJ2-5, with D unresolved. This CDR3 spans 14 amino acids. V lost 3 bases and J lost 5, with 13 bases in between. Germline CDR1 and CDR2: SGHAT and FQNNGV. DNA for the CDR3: TGTGCCAGCAGCTTCCGACAAGTTGGCGAGACCCAGTACTTC. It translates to CASSFRQVGETQYF.

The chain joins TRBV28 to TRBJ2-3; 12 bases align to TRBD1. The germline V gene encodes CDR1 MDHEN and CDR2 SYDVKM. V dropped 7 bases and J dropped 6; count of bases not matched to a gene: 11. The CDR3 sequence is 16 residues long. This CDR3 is CASTMLGTGGMDTQYF. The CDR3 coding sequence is TGTGCCAGCACGATGCTGGGGACAGGGGGCATGGATACGCAGTATTTT. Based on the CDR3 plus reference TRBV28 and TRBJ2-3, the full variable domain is DVKVTQSSRYLVKRTGEKVFLECVQDMDHENMFWYRQDPGLGLRLIYFSYDVKMKEKGDIPEGYSVSREKKERFSLILESASTNQTSMYLCASTMLGTGGMDTQYFGPGTRLTVL.

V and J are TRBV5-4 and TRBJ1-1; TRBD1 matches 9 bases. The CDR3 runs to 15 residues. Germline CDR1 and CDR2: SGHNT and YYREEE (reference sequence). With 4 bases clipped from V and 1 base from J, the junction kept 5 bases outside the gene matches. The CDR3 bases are TGTGCCAGCAGCCTAGGGACAGGGACGAACACTGAAGCTTTCTTT. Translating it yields CASSLGTGTNTEAFF.

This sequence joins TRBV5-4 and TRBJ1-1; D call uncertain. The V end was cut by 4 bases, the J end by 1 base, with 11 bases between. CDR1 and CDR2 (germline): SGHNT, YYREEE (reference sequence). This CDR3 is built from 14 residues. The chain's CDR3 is CASSPEWGNTEAFF. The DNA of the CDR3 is TGTGCCAGCAGCCCCGAATGGGGGAACACTGAAGCTTTCTTT.